This T cell receptor (beta chain) was identified during a study of cytomegalovirus exposure and HLA in healthy donors. This CDR3 contains 12 residues. CDR1 and CDR2 from the germline V gene are KGHSH and LQKENI. To note about this clone: The antigen is not known. A junction boundary mismatches the germline segment, possibly from a read error.

With 60 Vbeta and 13 Jbeta primers, the PCR was carried out. Method: immunoSEQ multiplex PCR; TCRdb's copy keeps in-frame clones and lacks some. The sample has under 200,000 clones, around 76% seen once. Study-wide results and limits: Later analysis identified a missense DCLRE1C variant that was linked to TCR beta V- and J-gene trimming. Other equally common chains were less clonally expanded than HLA-associated TCR beta chains, a later analysis showed. About 87% or about 30% of the time was how often most TCR beta V segments were productive, according to an earlier analysis.

The chain carries TRBV18 and TRBJ2-7; 8 bases match TRBD1. The TCR was taken from a woman in her 30s in good health and CMV-seropositive. Sequenced input: PBMCs. Here the CDR3 DNA reads TGTGCCAGCTCACCCCTCCCCCAGGGGGCGACCTTC. It encodes CASSPLPQGATF.